The clone carrying this T cell receptor beta chain was seen more than once but under ten times. Its antigen is not known. Trimming pared 4 bases from V and 3 bases from J, leaving 9 bases between. The V gene's germline CDR1 is LGHDT and CDR2 YNNKEL (reference sequence). The CDR3 extends over 14 amino acids. This sample was included in a study of regulatory T cells in long-lasting Graves disease. Study information: More than 5 years of antithyroid drugs with positive TSH receptor antibodies defined persistent Graves' disease. Points from the study as a whole: There were preferences for TRBV28, TRBJ1-2 and TRBJ2-5 in persistent disease. The persistent group shared 2,741 public clonotypes, more than the 950 to 1,000 shared by new patients.

Specified time point: persistent/refractory GD, antithyroid drugs over 5 years with positive TRAb. RNA isolated from PBMCs was used to make the TCR library. A volume of about 9 milliliters of peripheral blood was collected in EDTA tubes. Sequencing libraries for TCR beta were prepared with iRepertoire HTBI primers and Arm-PCR of CDR3 regions. TCRdb re-analysed the multiplex PCR reads in MiXCR, keeping a single row per CDR3 protein. The sample shows 400,000 to 500,000 distinct CDR3 sequences, less than 25% of them seen only once. The receptor was derived from a female donor with Graves disease. This chain uses TRBV3-1 with TRBJ1-4, with D possibly TRBD1 on 6 matching bases. The input for sequencing was peripheral blood mononuclear cells (PBMCs), taken when the disease was refractory, from a patient treated with antithyroid drugs. CDR3 residues: CASSLGHANEKLFF. DNA for the CDR3: TGTGCCAGCAGCCTGGGACACGCTAATGAAAAACTGTTTTTT.